This T cell receptor (beta chain) was identified in a study of monozygotic twins with inflammatory bowel disease. Comments on this clonotype: Antigen specificity is unknown.

TCRdb reprocessed the 5' RACE reads, with one entry per CDR3 protein and no DNA. The sample features approximately 400,000 distinct CDR3 sequences, with 2% to 3% in its top ten. Study-wide points: It was observed that concordant and discordant twins did not differ in repertoire similarity, possibly given limited power.

Sequencing was done on a sample of blood. The sequence was obtained from a human donor with ulcerative colitis or Crohn's disease, or a healthy co-twin of an affected twin (not recorded which).

The CDR3 reads CSAREQGSKKPQHF. V is TRBV20-1 and J is TRBJ1-5; the TRBD1 assignment by TCRdb is unverifiable without DNA. The CDR3 is 14 residues long. Per germline, CDR1 DFQATT and CDR2 SNEGSKA (reference sequence).